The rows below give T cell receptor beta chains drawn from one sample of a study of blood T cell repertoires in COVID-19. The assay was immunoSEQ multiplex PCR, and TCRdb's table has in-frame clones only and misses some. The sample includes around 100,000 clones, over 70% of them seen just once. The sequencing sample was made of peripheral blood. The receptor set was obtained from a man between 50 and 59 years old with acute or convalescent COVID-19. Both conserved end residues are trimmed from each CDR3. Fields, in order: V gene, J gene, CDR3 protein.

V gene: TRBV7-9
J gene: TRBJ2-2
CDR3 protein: ASSLERERAGELF

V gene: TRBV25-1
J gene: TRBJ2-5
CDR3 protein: ASSDHRGRGETQY

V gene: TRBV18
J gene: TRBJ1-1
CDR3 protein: ASSPEGVSDTEAF

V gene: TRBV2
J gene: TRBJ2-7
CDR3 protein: ASRGAGVYEQY

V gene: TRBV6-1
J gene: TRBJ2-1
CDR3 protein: ASSEAGLAGESYNEQF

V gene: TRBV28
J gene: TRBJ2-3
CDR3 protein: ASSSRGERSGTDTQY

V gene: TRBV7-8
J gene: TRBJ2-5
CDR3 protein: ASSLGGQGQETQY

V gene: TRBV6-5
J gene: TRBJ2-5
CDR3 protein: ASSWSDRGDQETQY

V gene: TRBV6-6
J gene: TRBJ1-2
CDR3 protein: ASSPHRGNTNYGYT

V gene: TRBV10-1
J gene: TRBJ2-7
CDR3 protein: ASSESLLAGYEQY

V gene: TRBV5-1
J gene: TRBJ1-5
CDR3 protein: ASSSSGDQPQH

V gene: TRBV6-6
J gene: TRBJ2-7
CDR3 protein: ASSYAGEQY

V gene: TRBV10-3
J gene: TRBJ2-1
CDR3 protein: AISSLAGSYNEQF

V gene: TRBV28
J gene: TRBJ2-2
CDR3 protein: ASSTGELF

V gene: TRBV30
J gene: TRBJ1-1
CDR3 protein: AWKKTPGQGASEAF

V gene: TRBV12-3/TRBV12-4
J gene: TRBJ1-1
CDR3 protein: ASSLDQGMAF

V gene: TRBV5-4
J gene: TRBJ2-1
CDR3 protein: ASSLALADEQF

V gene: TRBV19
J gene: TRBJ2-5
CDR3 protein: ASRQSGETQY

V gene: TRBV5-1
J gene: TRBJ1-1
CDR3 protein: ASSSGQLNTEAF

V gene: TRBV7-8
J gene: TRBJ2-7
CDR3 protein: ASSSLAGGPYEQY

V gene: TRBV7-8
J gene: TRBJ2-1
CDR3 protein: ASSSPRYNEQF

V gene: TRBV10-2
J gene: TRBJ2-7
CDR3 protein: ASSDRYEQY

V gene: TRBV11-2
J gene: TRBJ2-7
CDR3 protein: ASSSGGQIYEQY

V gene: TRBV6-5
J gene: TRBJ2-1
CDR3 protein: ASSPSGTRAGEQF

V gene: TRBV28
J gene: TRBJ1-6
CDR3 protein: ASTIASVSEFSPLH

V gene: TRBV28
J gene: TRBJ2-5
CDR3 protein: ASFTEEQGQETQY

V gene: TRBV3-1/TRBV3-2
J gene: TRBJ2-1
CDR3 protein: ASSRLAGGPGRNEQF

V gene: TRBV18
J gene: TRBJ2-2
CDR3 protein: ASSEDMRNGELF

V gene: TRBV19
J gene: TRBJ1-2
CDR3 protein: ASSTRDRGRVGYT

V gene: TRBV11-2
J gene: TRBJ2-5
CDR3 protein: ASSPFSGRSVQY

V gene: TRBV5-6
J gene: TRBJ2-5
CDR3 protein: ASSLGVYQETQY

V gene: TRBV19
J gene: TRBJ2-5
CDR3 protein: ASRTGRGQGTETQY

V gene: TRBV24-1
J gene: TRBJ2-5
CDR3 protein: ATSDPRGSGETQY

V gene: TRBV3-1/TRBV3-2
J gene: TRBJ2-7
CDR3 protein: ASSQVQTSGSPYEQY

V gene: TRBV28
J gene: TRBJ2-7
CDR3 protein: ASTQGRLSYEQY

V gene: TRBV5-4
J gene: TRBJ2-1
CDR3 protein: ASSRQGYNEQF